Listed below are T cell receptor beta chains from one sample, sequenced in a study of cytomegalovirus exposure and HLA in healthy donors. The method was immunoSEQ multiplex PCR; TCRdb's version includes in-frame clones alone and lacks a portion of them. The sample has 55,000 to 75,000 clones; around 87% are singletons. The sample was PBMCs. The receptors come from a man younger than 30 in good health and CMV-seronegative. The conserved cysteine and the conserved F or W are not part of the CDR3 here.

j_call v_call cdr3_aa
TRBJ2-7 TRBV14 ASSQLTSGGLYEQY
TRBJ2-1 TRBV11-2 ASSQAGWGEQF
TRBJ1-5 TRBV18 ASSPAQGRNQPQH
TRBJ2-7 TRBV5-6 ASSLQGSYEQY
TRBJ2-3 TRBV29-1 SVSIGLEQY
TRBJ1-3 TRBV9 ASSADGNTIY
TRBJ2-1 TRBV19 ASTGSYNEQF
TRBJ2-5 TRBV11-3 ASSLRSQTQY
TRBJ2-5 TRBV4-2 ASSQDNSPTETQY
TRBJ1-2 TRBV11-3 ASSSRPREEYGYT
TRBJ1-6 TRBV28 APRQGARMNSSYNSPLH
TRBJ2-3 TRBV9 ASSVVRGDTQY
TRBJ2-3 TRBV29-1 SVPNREASTDTQY
TRBJ1-2 TRBV28 ASSSGTGGLGYT
TRBJ2-1 TRBV5-1 ASIRSILDDEQF
TRBJ1-2 TRBV6-5 ASSYSQGLGYT
TRBJ2-3 TRBV7-6 ASSFDRFTDTQY
TRBJ1-1 TRBV6-1 ASHRDRANTEAF
TRBJ1-1 TRBV4-1 ASSAAGGTEAF
TRBJ1-5 TRBV28 ASSVPTGARQPQH
TRBJ1-2 TRBV6-5 ASSFSLNYGYT
TRBJ1-1 TRBV4-1 ASSQEEIMNTEAF
TRBJ1-2 TRBV5-1 ASSLVGGPAQNYGYT
TRBJ2-6 TRBV6-1 ASIGDSGANVLT
TRBJ2-1 TRBV18 ASSGEYNEQF
TRBJ1-1 TRBV6-1 ASSNAGPSDTEAF
TRBJ2-5 TRBV16 ASSQFLAGQETQY
TRBJ2-1 TRBV6-6 ASGGAYNEQF
TRBJ1-2 TRBV28 ASSFLGVDGYT
TRBJ2-7 TRBV30 AWSGWGRAYEQY
TRBJ2-1 TRBV9 ASSPSGNEQF
TRBJ1-1 TRBV4-1 ASSQGYRDDEAF
TRBJ2-5 TRBV6-5 ASTSSGGKETQY
TRBJ1-2 TRBV28 ASSSAGYGYT
TRBJ2-1 TRBV5-4 ASSGTGTDNNEQF
TRBJ2-1 TRBV28 ASSPTGNNEQF
TRBJ2-3 TRBV9 ASSVAGASTDTQY
TRBJ1-1 TRBV5-1 ASSLDRLNRAF
TRBJ1-2 TRBV7-8 ASSLLPRGGLNYGYT
TRBJ2-1 TRBV10-3 AISEETSGQF
TRBJ2-1 TRBV4-1 AAGGTYNEQF
TRBJ2-7 TRBV4-2 ASSQFLAGGYEQY
TRBJ1-2 TRBV10-2 AGGAANYGYT
TRBJ1-2 TRBV6-1 ASTWGGINYGYT